The entry below describes one T cell receptor (beta chain). This record belongs to a study of shared clonotypes between healthy human individuals. The CDR3 extends over 15 amino acids. CDR1 SGHNT and CDR2 YENEEA come from the germline V gene. Trimming pared 5 bases from V and 6 bases from J, leaving 17 bases between. TCRdb's copy holds only in-frame clones and misses some; the assay was immunoSEQ multiplex PCR. The sample holds roughly 2,300,000 clones, less than 95% seen once. Sequencing was performed on naive CD4+ T cells from PBMCs. Subset in this sample: CD45RA+ positively selected. The rearrangement links TRBV11-3 to TRBJ2-1; D is possibly TRBD1 (7 bases). This TCR came from a man between 18 and 35 years old in good health. Some clones in this sample may be carry-over from other donors' samples. The CDR3 spells CASSPRQGGFNEQFF. Written as DNA, the CDR3 is TGTGCCAGCAGCCCGAGACAGGGAGGATTCAATGAGCAGTTCTTC.